This entry describes one T cell receptor (beta chain). Its antigen is not known. The data stem from a study of siplizumab effects on memory and regulatory T cells. Whole-study results and caveats: Contribution to the alloresponse seemed major for naive T cells, which also seemed more diverse than memory cells. Proliferating siplizumab-culture Treg suppressive function went unconfirmed. The Treg-derived share of mappable alloreactive CD4+ clones averaged 68.8% with siplizumab and 26.9% in controls.

Sequenced by immunoSEQ multiplex PCR; TCRdb stores in-frame clones only, minus some. The repertoire holds about 68,000 clones, just over 90% seen once, with roughly 4.7% in the top ten. The CDR3 length is 12 residues. Germline V gene lookup returns CDR1 SEHNR and CDR2 FQNEAQ (reference sequence). With 5 bases removed from V and 7 bases from J, the gap between germline ends came to 9 bases. What was sequenced was CD8+ T cells sorted from blood. This TCR came from a human donor in good health. The chain is built from TRBV7-9 and TRBJ1-5; D unclear. In DNA form, the CDR3 reads TGTGCCAGCAGCCCAAAAACGCAGCCCCAGCATTTT. Amino acids: CASSPKTQPQHF. The full variable domain, with the rest looked up from reference TRBV7-9 and TRBJ1-5, is DTGVSQNPRHKITKRGQNVTFRCDPISEHNRLYWYRQTLGQGPEFLTYFQNEAQLEKSRLLSDRFSAERPKGSFSTLEIQRTEQGDSAMYLCASSPKTQPQHFGDGTRLSIL.